This T cell receptor (beta chain) was identified during a study of blood T cell repertoires in COVID-19. Study-level background: T cells, B-cell-depleted T cells, or PBMCs provided the cDNA or gDNA that served as material.

With respect to this clone: This sample also contains other DNA sequences that code for the same CDR3.

The germline CDR1 and CDR2 sequences are SGHRS and YFSETQ. The CDR3 spans 15 residues. Trimming cost V 4 bases and J 1 base; bases outside gene matches: 3. Sequencing used immunoSEQ multiplex PCR; TCRdb keeps in-frame clones, though not all of them. The sample comprises fewer than 200,000 clones, roughly 85% of which are singletons, and about 20% rests with the top ten. V is TRBV5-1 and J is TRBJ2-3; TRBD2 matches 10 bases. The TCR was taken from a woman between 70 and 85 years old in a cohort exposed to, infected with or recovered from COVID-19 (not recorded which). The sequenced sample was PBMCs or T cells enriched from blood (not recorded which). For the CDR3, the DNA is TGCGCCAGCAGCCTAGGACTAGCGGGCACAGATACGCAGTATTTT. Its translation: CASSLGLAGTDTQYF.